The clone carrying this T cell receptor beta chain was counted only a few times. The antigen remains unidentified. This entry belongs to a study of CD8 T cells in ankylosing spondylitis. Study-level results: There was a TCR beta motif, made of several highly homologous variants, that appeared characteristic of ankylosing spondylitis blood. The study looked at matched synovial fluid samples from ankylosing spondylitis patients. Disease-linked clones were reported to be significantly enriched there. Those disease-linked clones were CD8+; they were also relatively rare in peripheral blood.

V dropped 5 bases and J dropped 0 bases, with 14 bases sitting between them. Germline V gene lookup returns CDR1 SEHNR and CDR2 FQNEAQ (reference sequence). The CDR3 has 16 residues. MiXCR was run by TCRdb on the 5' RACE reads, yielding one entry per CDR3 protein. The sample consists of around 210,000 distinct CDR3 sequences, roughly 8% of them appearing once. This sequence originates from a female donor with ankylosing spondylitis or in good health (not recorded which). The V and J genes are TRBV7-9 and TRBJ2-1; perhaps TRBD2 as D (5 bases). Material for sequencing was blood, either unsorted or a sorted T cell fraction (not recorded which). The CDR3 nucleotides read TGTGCCAGCAGCCCCCTTACTGGGAGCTCCTACAATGAGCAGTTCTTC. This codes for CASSPLTGSSYNEQFF.